Following are 21 T cell receptor beta chains from one sample sequenced in a study of OX40 agonist ivuxolimab in advanced cancers. Data came from immunoSEQ multiplex PCR; TCRdb stores just in-frame clones and leaves some out. This table holds fewer than 40,000 clones, around three quarters found once. The material was CD4+ or CD8+ T cells sorted from blood, obtained in a trial of the OX40 agonist ivuxolimab. Source of these receptors: an adult with an advanced solid tumor such as melanoma, head and neck, liver or kidney cancer.

This rearrangement joins TRBV10-3 to TRBJ2-2, with D possibly matching TRBD1 (6 bases). Trimming cost V 2 bases and J 8 bases, with 12 bases left between them. The CDR3 length is 14 residues. Germline-derived CDR1 and CDR2 are ENHRY and SYGVKD. The CDR3 loop reads CAISEPGQKGELFF. As DNA, the CDR3 is TGTGCCATCAGTGAGCCTGGACAGAAAGGGGAGCTGTTTTTT.

The genes are TRBV2 and TRBJ1-5, with D tentatively TRBD1 (5 bases). Germline CDR1 is SNHLY and CDR2 is FYNNEI. CDR3 length equals 14 residues. Trimming took 4 bases from V and 0 from J, leaving 7 bases between them. CDR3 DNA sequence: TGTGCCAGCAGTGGACAGCTTAGCAATCAGCCCCAGCATTTT. Translating gives CASSGQLSNQPQHF.

This clone came up once. V is TRBV7-6 and J is TRBJ2-3; 9 positions agree with TRBD2. The length of the CDR3 is 16 residues. V gave up 5 bases and J gave up 11 bases; unmatched junction bases: 17. CDR1 SGHVS and CDR2 FNYEAQ come from the germline V gene. In DNA, the CDR3 is TGTGCCAGCAGCCCATTGACTAGCGGCGGCATCTTTGGGCAGTATTTT. Amino acids: CASSPLTSGGIFGQYF.

The chain employs TRBV29-1 and TRBJ1-2; 7 bases match TRBD1. The CDR3 runs 12 residues. Trimming cost V 6 bases and J 7 bases; bases outside gene matches: 8. Germline V gene lookup returns CDR1 SQVTM and CDR2 ANQGSEA. CDR3 amino acids: CSVLGQEGGYTF. The CDR3 region has the DNA TGCAGCGTCTTAGGACAGGAGGGTGGCTACACCTTC.

This clone was counted only a few times. The V gene is TRBV27, the J gene TRBJ1-2; D gene uncertain. The CDR3 length is 15 residues. Between the trimmed V and J ends, which lost 7 bases and 5 bases, there was a span of 20 bases. Germline values: CDR1 MNHEY, CDR2 SMNVEV (reference sequence). The CDR3 here is CASTSTNLLGYGYTF. CDR3 nucleotide sequence: TGTGCCAGCACCTCGACGAACCTACTGGGATATGGCTACACCTTC.

V gene TRBV7-9 combines with J gene TRBJ1-2, with a tentative D call TRBD1 (5 bases). Germline CDR1 and CDR2: SEHNR and FQNEAQ (reference sequence). This CDR3 is 16 amino acids long. The V end lost 0 bases, the J end lost 4 bases, and 15 bases lay between the germline ends. CDR3 DNA: TGTGCCAGCAGCTTAGCGGTGGGGCGGACTATCTATGGCTACACCTTC. Its protein is CASSLAVGRTIYGYTF. The variable domain in full, completed from reference TRBV7-9 and TRBJ1-2, reads DTGVSQNPRHKITKRGQNVTFRCDPISEHNRLYWYRQTLGQGPEFLTYFQNEAQLEKSRLLSDRFSAERPKGSFSTLEIQRTEQGDSAMYLCASSLAVGRTIYGYTFGSGTRLTVV.

This clone has a handful of counts. The chain recombines TRBV29-1 with TRBJ2-4; tentatively, D is TRBD1 (6 bases). The CDR3 is 13 amino acids. Trimming took 4 bases from V and 1 from J, leaving 8 bases between them. Looked up from germline, CDR1 is SQVTM and CDR2 is ANQGSEA. The CDR3 loop reads CSVVGAAKNIQYF. The CDR3 region has the DNA TGCAGCGTTGTGGGGGCGGCCAAAAACATTCAGTACTTC. The variable domain in full, completed from reference TRBV29-1 and TRBJ2-4, reads SAVISQKPSRDICQRGTSLTIQCQVDSQVTMMFWYRQQPGQSLTLIATANQGSEATYESGFVIDKFPISRPNLTFSTLTVSNMSPEDSSIYLCSVVGAAKNIQYFGAGTRLSVL.

The chain combines TRBV29-1 with TRBJ2-3; 8 bases fit TRBD1. V lost 6 bases and J lost 4; bases outside the gene matches: 3. Germline V CDR1 and CDR2: SQVTM, ANQGSEA. The CDR3 loop spans 12 amino acids. This CDR3 is CSVGQDPDTQYF. In DNA form, the CDR3 reads TGCAGCGTGGGACAGGATCCAGATACGCAGTATTTT.

The chain has TRBV2 and TRBJ1-5; D is ambiguous. The CDR3 loop spans 12 amino acids. V was cut by 1 base and J by 10 bases, with 8 bases left in between. Looked up from germline, CDR1 is SNHLY and CDR2 is FYNNEI. The CDR3 reads CASSEGREPQHF. The DNA for the CDR3 is TGTGCCAGCAGTGAAGGGCGGGAACCCCAGCATTTT.

The J gene is TRBJ1-2, the V gene TRBV2, with D tentatively TRBD1 (6 bases). CDR3 size: 15 residues. Trimming pared 0 bases from V and 5 bases from J, leaving 13 bases between. Looked up from germline, CDR1 is SNHLY and CDR2 is FYNNEI. As DNA, the CDR3 is TGTGCCAGCAGTGAAGCGGGCCAGGGGAGGTATGGCTACACCTTC. It is translated as CASSEAGQGRYGYTF.

V usage is TRBV19 and J usage is TRBJ1-2, with unresolved D. Germline values: CDR1 LNHDA, CDR2 SQIVND (reference sequence). The CDR3 consists of 12 residues. With 2 bases removed from V and 2 bases from J, the gap between germline ends came to 3 bases. The CDR3 DNA follows: TGTGCCAGTAGTATATCCAACTATGGCTACACCTTC. Translating it yields CASSISNYGYTF.

Judged by abundance, this clone is medium-sized. The chain carries TRBV7-2 and TRBJ1-2; D gene ambiguous. The V end was cut by 1 base, the J end by 7 bases, with 10 bases between. Germline-derived CDR1 and CDR2 are SGHTA and FQGNSA. The CDR3 covers 13 residues. The CDR3 region is CASSLGGVGGYTF. In DNA, the CDR3 is TGTGCCAGCAGCTTAGGGGGAGTAGGTGGCTACACCTTC. The whole variable domain, filled in from reference TRBV7-2 and TRBJ1-2, reads GAGVSQSPSNKVTEKGKDVELRCDPISGHTALYWYRQSLGQGLEFLIYFQGNSAPDKSGLPSDRFSAERTGGSVSTLTIQRTQQEDSAVYLCASSLGGVGGYTFGSGTRLTVV.

The chain uses TRBV10-2 and TRBJ2-7, with D uncertain. Trimming cost V 6 bases and J 3 bases, with 15 bases left between them. The V gene's germline CDR1 is WSHSY and CDR2 SAAADI. This CDR3 has 14 amino acids. The CDR3 DNA sequence: TGCGCCAGCAGGGAGAGATTCCTAGGCTACGAGCAGTACTTC. Translated: CASRERFLGYEQYF.

V usage is TRBV2 and J usage is TRBJ2-3; weak D call: TRBD2 (5 bases). The germline gives CDR1 SNHLY, CDR2 FYNNEI. V was pared by 7 bases and J by 2 bases, with 16 bases between. The CDR3 is 15 amino acids. The CDR3 DNA reads as TGTGCCAGCACATCCGGGGTTGGTGTCACAGATACGCAGTATTTT. Translation: CASTSGVGVTDTQYF. Full variable domain (outside the CDR3, taken from reference TRBV2 and TRBJ2-3): EPEVTQTPSHQVTQMGQEVILRCVPISNHLYFYWYRQILGQKVEFLVSFYNNEISEKSEIFDDQFSVERPDGSNFTLKIRSTKLEDSAMYFCASTSGVGVTDTQYFGPGTRLTVL.

The chain uses TRBV6-1 and TRBJ2-5, with D unclear. V lost 2 bases, J lost 9 bases, and 7 bases lay in between. The CDR3 extends over 11 amino acids. Germline V gives CDR1 MNHNS, CDR2 SASEGT. CDR3 residues: CASSERRAQYF. The DNA for the CDR3 is TGTGCCAGCAGTGAACGACGGGCCCAGTACTTC.

This chain uses TRBV27 with TRBJ2-2; weak D call: TRBD1 (5 bases). Germline V gene sequence: CDR1 MNHEY, CDR2 SMNVEV (reference sequence). Trimming pared 2 bases from V and 7 bases from J, leaving 8 bases between. This CDR3 has 13 amino acids. Here the CDR3 DNA reads TGTGCCAGCAGTTTAAGGGGCTTCGGGGAGCTGTTTTTT. Translating it yields CASSLRGFGELFF.

The J gene is TRBJ2-1, the V gene TRBV20-1, with TRBD2 matching over 8 bases. V trimming: 6 bases; J trimming: 13 bases; junction bases outside the gene matches: 8. This CDR3 is built from 11 residues. Germline V gene lookup returns CDR1 DFQATT and CDR2 SNEGSKA (reference sequence). This chain's CDR3 is CSAEISGIQFF. DNA of the CDR3: TGCAGTGCGGAAATTAGCGGGATCCAGTTCTTC.

This clone was seen a few times. This rearrangement joins TRBV2 to TRBJ2-1; 7 bases are a match to TRBD2. V lost 11 bases to trimming and J lost 4 bases; unmatched junction nucleotides: 11. Germline lookup yields CDR1 SNHLY and CDR2 FYNNEI. This CDR3 is built from 14 residues. CDR3 sequence (DNA): TGTGCCTGCCGGTCGAGCGGGGCTTACAATGAGCAGTTCTTC. This encodes CACRSSGAYNEQFF.

V and J are TRBV18 and TRBJ2-3, with 8 bases that match TRBD2. There are 14 residues in the CDR3. V trimming: 6 bases; J trimming: 6 bases; junction bases outside the gene matches: 8. Germline assignment: CDR1 KGHSH and CDR2 LQKENI. CDR3 loop: CASSPSGGADTQYF. In DNA, the CDR3 is TGTGCCAGCTCGCCAAGCGGGGGTGCGGATACGCAGTATTTT.

V usage is TRBV27 and J usage is TRBJ2-6; the D is unclear. This CDR3 has 17 residues. Between the trimmed V and J ends, which lost 5 bases and 5 bases, there was a span of 19 bases. The V gene's germline CDR1 is MNHEY and CDR2 SMNVEV (reference sequence). The CDR3 DNA follows: TGTGCCAGCAGTAAAGATCGGCTACAAAGTCGGGCCAACGTCCTGACTTTC. Protein: CASSKDRLQSRANVLTF. The full variable domain, rest sourced from reference TRBV27 and TRBJ2-6, is EAQVTQNPRYLITVTGKKLTVTCSQNMNHEYMSWYRQDPGLGLRQIYYSMNVEVTDKGDVPEGYKVSRKEKRNFPLILESPSPNQTSLYFCASSKDRLQSRANVLTFGAGSRLTVL.

This rearrangement joins TRBV9 to TRBJ1-3, with 8 bases aligning to TRBD1. CDR1 is SGDLS and CDR2 is YYNGEE in the germline V gene. The CDR3 runs 15 residues. The J segment lost 7 bases and the V segment lost 3 bases, leaving 9 bases of the junction unmatched. CDR3 sequence reads: CASSAFRDRSNTIYF. CDR3 nucleotide sequence: TGTGCCAGCAGCGCCTTCCGGGACAGGAGTAACACCATATATTTT.